This TCR beta chain was observed in a study of radiation and T cells in renal cell carcinoma (dated by TCRdb to between 2020 and 2021). Concerning the study at large: Samples were obtained from a clinical trial, in which 15 Gy stereotactic body radiation therapy was delivered to primary renal cell carcinomas and nephrectomy was performed 4 weeks later. TCR beta sequencing covered 50 to 55 samples in total, comprising approximately 26 tumors and around 27 peripheral blood samples. In the 53 samples combined, some 4,000,000 unique CDR3 nucleotide sequences were found, encoding approximately 2,900,000 unique CDR3 amino acid sequences.

The investigation overall reported the following: Because the trial had a single-armed design, the trial could not examine how radiation dose or scheduling affected the TCR repertoire. Blood repertoire dynamics were not followed beyond 4 weeks after treatment. Because pretreatment tumor biopsies were not available, the study could not determine whether clonotypes were already present within the tumor at baseline. An increase in top tumor clonotypes in blood was observed from baseline to 2 weeks post-radiation, followed by contraction by 4 weeks, which was taken to suggest transient expansion of tumor-resident clones.

Reading the label with the study, this specimen's time point is: blood 2 weeks post-SBRT. The sample's treatment or condition label is to be understood as: 15 Gy SBRT to primary tumor, nephrectomy 4 weeks later. To follow tumor-enriched clonotypes, serial peripheral blood was collected from radiation-treated patients at baseline and at 2 weeks and 4 weeks after SBRT. Every patient had renal cell carcinoma of clear cell pathology. Genomic DNA for TCR sequencing was prepared using the QIAamp DNA Blood Mini Kit (Qiagen). Samples were included in the analyses only if all quality control checks were passed. Following the manufacturer's recommendations, the immunoSEQ kit was used to generate TCR beta libraries from genomic DNA. Library preparation used a first multiplex PCR with proprietary primers, then a second PCR adding unique barcodes, with bead cleanups after each round. Each sample batch included a kit-provided positive control reaction and a negative control reaction. The final libraries were assessed on an Agilent 4200 TapeStation D1000 ScreenTape, pooled by volume, and quantified by qPCR. Sequencing was performed on an Illumina NextSeq500 with a MidOutput 150-cycle cartridge, and 156 Read1 and 15 Index1 cycles were run with kit custom primers. The pooled library was loaded at 0.9 to 1 pM with a roughly 20% PhiX control spike-in. On the study's bioinformatics: Vendor-processed data were analyzed in R, with a clonotype defined as all T cells sharing the same CDR3 nucleotide sequence. In the clone abundance analyses, frequencies in each sample were normalized to that sample's 10,000 most abundant clones. Public T cell clones, which averaged fewer than five per sample, were excluded before analysis. Tumor-enriched clonotypes and baseline blood-enriched clonotypes were defined as those with an abundance difference of at least 32-fold between compartments. A beta-binomial differential abundance model was used to identify clonotypes that expanded or contracted between blood time points. Tumor-blood repertoire similarity was measured with the Baroni-Urbani and Buser coefficient, and groups were compared using two-tailed Wilcoxon tests in R. TCRdb retrieved this table from immuneACCESS and kept in-frame rearrangements only. Not all clones are present; in checked studies, unresolved V genes account for under half, and no reason is known for the remainder. Clone size and the V and J calls come from that table; the DNA yielded D and trimming. The sample data list more than 100,000 clones, and approximately 90% of these were observed just once. The ten biggest clones cover over 4.5% of the sample.

To note about this clone: What this receptor recognizes is not known. One base away there is no much larger clone; base qualities are not given.

Deletion took 4 bases off V and 10 bases off J, with a span of 17 bases between the germline ends. Sequences SGHNT (CDR1) and YYREEE (CDR2) are obtained from the germline V gene (reference sequence). The CDR3 runs 13 residues from the cysteine to the phenylalanine. CDR3 DNA is the only sequence kept; it has 39 bases, read in frame from the first base. The chain is encoded by TRBV5-4 joined to TRBJ1-2; the D region possibly corresponds to TRBD1 (6 bases align). The receptor's source is an older woman with renal cell carcinoma. The source was blood, collected from a patient whose treatment included radiotherapy and nephrectomy. The bases read TGTGCCAGCAGCCCGGTCCCGGGACAAACCTACACCTTC. The translation is CASSPVPGQTYTF.